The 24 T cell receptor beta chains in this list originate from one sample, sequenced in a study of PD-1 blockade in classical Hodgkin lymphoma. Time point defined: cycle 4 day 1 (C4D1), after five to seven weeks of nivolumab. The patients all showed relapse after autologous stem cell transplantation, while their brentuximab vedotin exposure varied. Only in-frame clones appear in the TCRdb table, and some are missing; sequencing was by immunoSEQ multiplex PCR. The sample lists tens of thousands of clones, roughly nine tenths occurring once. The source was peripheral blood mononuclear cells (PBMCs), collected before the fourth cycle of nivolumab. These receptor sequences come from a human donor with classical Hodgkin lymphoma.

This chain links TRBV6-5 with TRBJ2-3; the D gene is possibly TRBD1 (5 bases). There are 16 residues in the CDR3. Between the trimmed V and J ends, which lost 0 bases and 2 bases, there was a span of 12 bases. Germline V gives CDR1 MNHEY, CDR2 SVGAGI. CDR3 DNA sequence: TGTGCCAGCAGTTACTCGAGTAGGGGAATCACAGATACGCAGTATTTT. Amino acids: CASSYSSRGITDTQYF.

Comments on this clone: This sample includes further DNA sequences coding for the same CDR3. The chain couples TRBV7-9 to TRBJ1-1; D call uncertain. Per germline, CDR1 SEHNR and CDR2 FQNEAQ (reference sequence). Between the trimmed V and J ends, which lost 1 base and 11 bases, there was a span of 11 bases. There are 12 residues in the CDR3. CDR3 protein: CASSLGEGRAFF. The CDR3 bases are TGTGCCAGCAGCTTAGGAGAGGGTAGGGCTTTCTTT. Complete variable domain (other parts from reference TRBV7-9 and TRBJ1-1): DTGVSQNPRHKITKRGQNVTFRCDPISEHNRLYWYRQTLGQGPEFLTYFQNEAQLEKSRLLSDRFSAERPKGSFSTLEIQRTEQGDSAMYLCASSLGEGRAFFGQGTRLTVV.

CDR3 amino acids: CAISPPRRGGEQYF. In nucleotides, the CDR3 is TGTGCCATCTCACCCCCGAGACGGGGGGGCGAGCAGTACTTC. The J gene is TRBJ2-7, the V gene TRBV2; 8 bases are a match to TRBD2. Per the germline V gene, CDR1 is SNHLY and CDR2 is FYNNEI. This CDR3 is built from 14 residues. Trimming cost V 10 bases and J 6 bases; bases outside gene matches: 14.

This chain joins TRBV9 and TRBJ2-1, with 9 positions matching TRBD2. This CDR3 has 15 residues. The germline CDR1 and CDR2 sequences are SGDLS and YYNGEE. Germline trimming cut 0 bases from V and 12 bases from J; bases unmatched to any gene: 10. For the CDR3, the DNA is TGTGCCAGCAGCGTAGAAGGTAGCGGGGGTGGTCGGCAGTTCTTC. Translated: CASSVEGSGGGRQFF.

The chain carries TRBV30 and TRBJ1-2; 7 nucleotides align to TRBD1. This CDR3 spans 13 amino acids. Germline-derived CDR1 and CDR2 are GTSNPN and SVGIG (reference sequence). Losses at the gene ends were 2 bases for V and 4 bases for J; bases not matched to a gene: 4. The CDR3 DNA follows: TGTGCCTGGAGTCAGGGGGAAGGCTATGGCTACACCTTC. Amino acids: CAWSQGEGYGYTF.

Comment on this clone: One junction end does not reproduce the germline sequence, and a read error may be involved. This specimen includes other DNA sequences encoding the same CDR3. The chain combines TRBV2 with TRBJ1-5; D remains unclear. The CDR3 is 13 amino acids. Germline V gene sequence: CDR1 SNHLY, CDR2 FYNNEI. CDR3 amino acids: CASSADLNQPQHF. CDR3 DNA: TGTGCCAGCAGCGCGGACCTCAATCAACCCCAGCATTTT.

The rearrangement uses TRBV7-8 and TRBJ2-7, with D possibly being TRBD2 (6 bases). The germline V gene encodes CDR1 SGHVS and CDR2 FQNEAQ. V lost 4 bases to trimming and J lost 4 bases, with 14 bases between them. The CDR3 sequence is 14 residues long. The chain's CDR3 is CASSSATRSYEQYF. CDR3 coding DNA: TGTGCCAGCAGCTCTGCGACTAGATCTTACGAGCAGTACTTC.

The CDR3 loop reads CAWSVESRYEQYF. The CDR3 bases are TGTGCCTGGAGTGTAGAAAGCAGGTACGAGCAGTACTTC. This chain joins TRBV30 and TRBJ2-7; D gene uncertain. Trimming took 0 bases from V and 4 from J, leaving 10 bases between them. CDR1 is GTSNPN and CDR2 is SVGIG in the germline V gene (reference sequence). The CDR3 is 13 amino acids.

This CDR3 reads CASSPGGLAEQYF. Here the CDR3 DNA reads TGTGCCAGCAGCCCGGGGGGGCTAGCCGAGCAGTACTTC. The chain carries TRBV5-6 and TRBJ2-7, with 8 positions matching TRBD2. The CDR3 spans 13 residues. The germline V gene encodes CDR1 SGHDT and CDR2 YYEEEE. With V trimmed by 4 bases and J by 6 bases, 6 bases remained unmatched.

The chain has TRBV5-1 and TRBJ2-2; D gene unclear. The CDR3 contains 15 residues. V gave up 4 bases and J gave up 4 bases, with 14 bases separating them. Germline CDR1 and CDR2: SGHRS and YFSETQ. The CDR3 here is CASSQEQPFTGELFF. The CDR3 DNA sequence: TGCGCCAGCAGCCAGGAACAGCCGTTCACCGGGGAGCTGTTTTTT. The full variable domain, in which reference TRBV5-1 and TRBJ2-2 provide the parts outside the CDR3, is KAGVTQTPRYLIKTRGQQVTLSCSPISGHRSVSWYQQTPGQGLQFLFEYFSETQRNKGNFPGRFSGRQFSNSRSEMNVSTLELGDSALYLCASSQEQPFTGELFFGEGSRLTVL.

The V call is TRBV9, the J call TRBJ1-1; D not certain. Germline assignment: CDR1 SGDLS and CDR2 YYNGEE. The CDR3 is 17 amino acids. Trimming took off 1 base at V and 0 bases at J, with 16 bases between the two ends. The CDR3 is CASSVSPGDIMNTEAFF. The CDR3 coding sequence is TGTGCCAGCAGCGTATCGCCAGGTGATATTATGAACACTGAAGCTTTCTTT.

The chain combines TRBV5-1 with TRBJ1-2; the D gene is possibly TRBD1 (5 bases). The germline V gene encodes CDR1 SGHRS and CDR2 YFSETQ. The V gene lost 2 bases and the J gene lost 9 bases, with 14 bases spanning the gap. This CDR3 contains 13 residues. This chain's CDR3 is CASSLGTAQSYTF. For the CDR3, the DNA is TGCGCCAGCAGCTTAGGGACCGCGCAAAGCTACACCTTC. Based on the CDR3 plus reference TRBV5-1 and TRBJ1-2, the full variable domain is KAGVTQTPRYLIKTRGQQVTLSCSPISGHRSVSWYQQTPGQGLQFLFEYFSETQRNKGNFPGRFSGRQFSNSRSEMNVSTLELGDSALYLCASSLGTAQSYTFGSGTRLTVV.

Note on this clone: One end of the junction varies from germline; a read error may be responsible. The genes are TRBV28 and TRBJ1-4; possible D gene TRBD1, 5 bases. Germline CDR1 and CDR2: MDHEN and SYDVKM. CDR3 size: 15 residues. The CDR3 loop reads CASGFLGEANEKLFF. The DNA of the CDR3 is TGTGCCAGCGGTTTCTTGGGGGAGGCTAATGAAAAACTGTTTTTT. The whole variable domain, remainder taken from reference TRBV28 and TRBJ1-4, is DVKVTQSSRYLVKRTGEKVFLECVQDMDHENMFWYRQDPGLGLRLIYFSYDVKMKEKGDIPEGYSVSREKKERFSLILESASTNQTSMYLCASGFLGEANEKLFFGSGTQLSVL.

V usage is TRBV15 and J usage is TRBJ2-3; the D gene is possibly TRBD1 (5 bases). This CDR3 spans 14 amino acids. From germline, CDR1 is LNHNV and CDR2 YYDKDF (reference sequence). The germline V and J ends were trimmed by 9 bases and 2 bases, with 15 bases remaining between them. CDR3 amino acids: CATRSLQATDTQYF. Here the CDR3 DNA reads TGTGCCACTAGAAGTTTACAGGCCACAGATACGCAGTATTTT.

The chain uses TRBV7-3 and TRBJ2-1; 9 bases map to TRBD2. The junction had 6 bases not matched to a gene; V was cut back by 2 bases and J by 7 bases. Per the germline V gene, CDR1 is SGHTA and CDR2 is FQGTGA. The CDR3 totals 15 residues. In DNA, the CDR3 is TGTGCCAGCAGCTTACTAGCGGGGAGGGAAAATGAGCAGTTCTTC. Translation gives CASSLLAGRENEQFF. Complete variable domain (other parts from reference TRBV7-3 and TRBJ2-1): GAGVSQTPSNKVTEKGKYVELRCDPISGHTALYWYRQSLGQGPEFLIYFQGTGAADDSGLPNDRFFAVRPEGSVSTLKIQRTERGDSAVYLCASSLLAGRENEQFFGPGTRLTVL.

The CDR3 DNA follows: TGTGCCAGCAGCTTGGGACCGAAAAATTCACCCCTCCACTTT. As protein: CASSLGPKNSPLHF. This chain connects TRBV7-3 to TRBJ1-6; D perhaps matches TRBD1 (5 bases). V gave up 3 bases and J gave up 7 bases, with 10 bases separating them. Germline CDR1 SGHTA, CDR2 FQGTGA. The CDR3 length is 14 residues.

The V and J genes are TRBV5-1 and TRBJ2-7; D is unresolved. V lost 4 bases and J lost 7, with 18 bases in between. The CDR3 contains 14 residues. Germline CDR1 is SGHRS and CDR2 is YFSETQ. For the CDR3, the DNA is TGCGCCAGCAGCCCGGACGTCGAAGGTGGGGAGCAGTACTTC. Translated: CASSPDVEGGEQYF.

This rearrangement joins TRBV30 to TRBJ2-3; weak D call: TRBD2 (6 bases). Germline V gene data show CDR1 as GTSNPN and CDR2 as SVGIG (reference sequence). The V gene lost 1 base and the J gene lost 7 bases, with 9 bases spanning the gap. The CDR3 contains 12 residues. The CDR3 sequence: CAWSAAGYTQYF. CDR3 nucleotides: TGTGCCTGGAGTGCGGCGGGATATACGCAGTATTTT.

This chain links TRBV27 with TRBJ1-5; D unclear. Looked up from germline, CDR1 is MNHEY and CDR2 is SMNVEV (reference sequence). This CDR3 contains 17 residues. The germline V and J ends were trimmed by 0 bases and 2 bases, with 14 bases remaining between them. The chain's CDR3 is CASSLSSGVKGNQPQHF. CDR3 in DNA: TGTGCCAGCAGTTTATCGTCCGGGGTTAAAGGCAATCAGCCCCAGCATTTT.

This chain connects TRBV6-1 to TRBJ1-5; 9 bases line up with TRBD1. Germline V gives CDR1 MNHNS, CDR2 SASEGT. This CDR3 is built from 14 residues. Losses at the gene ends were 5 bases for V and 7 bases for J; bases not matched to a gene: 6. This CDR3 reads CASSPTGGTQPQHF. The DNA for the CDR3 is TGTGCCAGCAGTCCAACAGGGGGCACCCAGCCCCAGCATTTT.

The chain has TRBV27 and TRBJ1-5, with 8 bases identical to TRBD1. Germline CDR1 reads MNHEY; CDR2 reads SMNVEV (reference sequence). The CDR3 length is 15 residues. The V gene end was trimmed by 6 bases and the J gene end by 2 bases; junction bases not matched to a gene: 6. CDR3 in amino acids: CASRSGGVGNQPQHF. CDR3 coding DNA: TGTGCCAGCAGGTCAGGGGGCGTGGGCAATCAGCCCCAGCATTTT.

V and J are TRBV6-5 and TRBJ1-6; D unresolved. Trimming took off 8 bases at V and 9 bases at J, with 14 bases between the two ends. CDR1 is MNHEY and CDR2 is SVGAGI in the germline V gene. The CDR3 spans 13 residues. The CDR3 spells CASRLGITSPLHF. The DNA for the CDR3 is TGTGCCAGCCGACTGGGGATAACTTCACCCCTCCACTTT.

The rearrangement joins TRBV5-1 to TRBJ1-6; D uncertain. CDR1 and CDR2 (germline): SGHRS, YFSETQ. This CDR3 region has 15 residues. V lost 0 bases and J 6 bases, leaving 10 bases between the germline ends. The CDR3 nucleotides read TGCGCCAGCAGCTTGGGAGCAGGAACTAATTCACCCCTCCACTTT. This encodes CASSLGAGTNSPLHF.

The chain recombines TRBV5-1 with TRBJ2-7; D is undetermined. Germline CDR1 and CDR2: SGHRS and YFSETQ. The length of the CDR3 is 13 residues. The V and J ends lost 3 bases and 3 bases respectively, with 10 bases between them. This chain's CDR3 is CASSYQTFYEQYF. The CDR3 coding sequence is TGCGCCAGCAGCTACCAAACCTTCTACGAGCAGTACTTC.